A selection of T cell receptor beta chains follows, all from one sample in a study of T cell changes during pregnancy in multiple sclerosis. Using immunoSEQ multiplex PCR, the repertoire was profiled, and TCRdb retains in-frame clones only, with some absent. The sample contains 50,000 to 65,000 clones, around 90% of which appear only once. The source material was peripheral blood, sampled in the first trimester of pregnancy. All receptors derive from a female donor with multiple sclerosis, enrolled in a pregnancy study. Both conserved end residues are part of each CDR3. D genes are given only for firm matches. Some rows mark clone size as missing; the rest say once, few, many or name a class of expanded clone.

V gene	J gene	D gene	clone size	CDR3 protein	CDR3 DNA
TRBV10-3	TRBJ2-1	-	-	CAIAIGQKDNEQFF	TGTGCCATCGCTATCGGACAAAAAGACAATGAGCAGTTCTTC
TRBV11-3	TRBJ2-1	-	-	CASSLEARRGNEQFF	TGTGCCAGCAGCTTAGAAGCTAGGAGGGGCAATGAGCAGTTCTTC
TRBV27	TRBJ1-2	-	-	CASSSTHYTPENGYTF	TGTGCCAGCAGTTCCACACATTATACCCCAGAAAATGGCTACACCTTC
TRBV28	TRBJ2-1	-	-	CASSLPESSYNEQFF	TGTGCCAGCAGTTTACCAGAAAGCTCCTACAATGAGCAGTTCTTC
TRBV13	TRBJ2-3	-	-	CASSAGGDTQYF	TGTGCCAGCAGCGCTGGCGGAGATACGCAGTATTTT
TRBV10-3	TRBJ2-1	-	-	CAITRTGGKGLYNEQFF	TGTGCCATCACTAGGACAGGAGGGAAGGGCCTCTACAATGAGCAGTTCTTC
TRBV7-9	TRBJ2-3	-	-	CASSFNRDTDTQYF	TGTGCCAGCAGCTTCAACAGGGACACAGATACGCAGTATTTT
TRBV9	TRBJ2-6	TRBD1	-	CASSVARTGISGANVLTF	TGTGCCAGCAGCGTAGCGAGGACAGGCATCTCTGGGGCCAACGTCCTGACTTTC
TRBV9	TRBJ1-1	-	-	CASSAGFRGLEAFF	TGTGCCAGCAGCGCCGGATTCAGAGGACTCGAAGCTTTCTTT
TRBV30	TRBJ1-4	-	-	CAWSVRGGTNEKLFF	TGTGCCTGGAGTGTTCGTGGGGGCACTAATGAAAAACTGTTTTTT
TRBV7-2	TRBJ1-2	-	once	CASSAHEGYTF	TGTGCCAGCAGCGCCCACGAGGGCTACACCTTC
TRBV7-2	TRBJ1-2	-	-	CASSLVRGYTF	TGTGCCAGCAGCTTAGTCAGAGGCTACACCTTC
TRBV5-6	TRBJ2-6	TRBD1	-	CASIPRGTGGSGANVLTF	TGTGCCAGCATACCTCGGGGGACAGGGGGCTCTGGGGCCAACGTCCTGACTTTC
TRBV30	TRBJ1-2	-	-	CAWRPKRQDPGDF	TGTGCCTGGAGACCTAAAAGACAGGATCCAGGCGACTTC
TRBV28	TRBJ1-2	TRBD1	-	CASSLYGDRGKGYTF	TGTGCCAGCAGTTTATATGGGGACAGGGGGAAAGGCTACACCTTC
TRBV5-6	TRBJ2-5	-	-	CASSQPFGGRETQYF	TGTGCCAGCAGCCAACCTTTCGGGGGGCGTGAGACCCAGTACTTC
TRBV7-2	TRBJ1-5	TRBD1	-	CASSLGTGGNQPQHF	TGTGCCAGCAGCTTAGGGACAGGGGGAAATCAGCCCCAGCATTTT
TRBV6-5	TRBJ2-5	-	once	CASTRSGQETQYF	TGTGCCAGCACTCGGTCCGGCCAAGAGACCCAGTACTTC
TRBV28	TRBJ1-2	TRBD1	-	CASSSPEGGGADPFGYTF	TGTGCCAGCAGTTCCCCCGAAGGAGGGGGCGCCGACCCTTTTGGCTACACCTTC
TRBV29-1	TRBJ2-7	TRBD2	-	CSVKGLASHEQYF	TGCAGCGTGAAGGGACTAGCGTCCCACGAGCAGTACTTC
TRBV21-1	TRBJ2-3	-	-	CASSKGETGGTDTQYF	TGTGCCAGCAGCAAAGGAGAAACAGGGGGCACAGATACGCAGTATTTT
TRBV5-6	TRBJ2-2	TRBD2	-	CASSIGTSGSGELFF	TGTGCCAGCAGCATCGGGACTAGCGGGAGCGGGGAGCTGTTTTTT
TRBV10-3	TRBJ1-1	-	-	CAISEFGDNTEAFF	TGTGCCATCAGTGAGTTCGGGGATAACACTGAAGCTTTCTTT
TRBV7-9	TRBJ1-2	TRBD1	-	CASSQGAQELYGYTF	TGTGCCAGCAGCCAGGGGGCACAGGAGCTCTATGGCTACACCTTC
TRBV19	TRBJ1-5	-	-	CASRDKGYSNQPQHF	TGTGCCAGTCGGGACAAAGGTTATAGCAATCAGCCCCAGCATTTT
TRBV6-5	TRBJ1-1	-	-	CASSRRPGHNTEAFF	TGTGCCAGCAGCCGACGCCCGGGACATAACACTGAAGCTTTCTTT
TRBV5-4	TRBJ2-7	TRBD1	-	CASSLTGGVSGEQYF	TGTGCCAGCAGCCTCACAGGGGGCGTTTCGGGGGAGCAGTACTTC
TRBV6-4	TRBJ2-3	-	-	CASSDSTVSDTQYF	TGTGCCAGCAGTGACTCGACAGTTTCGGATACGCAGTATTTT
TRBV28	TRBJ1-2	-	-	CASSLGGVVDGYTF	TGTGCCAGCAGTTTAGGAGGGGTGGTGGATGGCTACACCTTC
TRBV4-3	TRBJ2-3	-	-	CASSQQGRVADTQYF	TGCGCCAGCAGCCAACAGGGTCGGGTGGCAGATACGCAGTATTTT
TRBV5-1	TRBJ2-1	TRBD2	-	CASSQDLAGGSYNEQFF	TGCGCCAGCAGCCAGGATTTAGCGGGAGGCTCCTACAATGAGCAGTTCTTC
TRBV5-4	TRBJ2-7	TRBD1	-	CASSPWTGDEQYF	TGTGCCAGCAGCCCATGGACAGGGGACGAGCAGTACTTC
TRBV7-3	TRBJ1-1	-	-	CASSPMGGREDTEAFF	TGTGCCAGCAGCCCAATGGGGGGAAGGGAGGACACTGAAGCTTTCTTT
TRBV19	TRBJ2-1	TRBD2	-	CASRTTSGSSYNEQFF	TGTGCCAGTAGAACTACTAGCGGGAGCTCCTACAATGAGCAGTTCTTC
TRBV4-1	TRBJ2-5	TRBD2	-	CASSQDPGGQETQYF	TGCGCCAGCAGCCAAGATCCGGGGGGTCAAGAGACCCAGTACTTC
TRBV9	TRBJ2-7	TRBD1	-	CASSPQGVSSYEQYF	TGTGCCAGCAGCCCCCAGGGGGTGAGCTCCTACGAGCAGTACTTC
TRBV5-1	TRBJ2-1	TRBD2	-	CASSVGTSGYNEQFF	TGCGCCAGCAGCGTTGGGACTAGCGGTTACAATGAGCAGTTCTTC
TRBV12-5	TRBJ2-7	TRBD1	once	CASGLPNTGTVSREQYF	TGTGCTAGTGGTTTGCCCAACACTGGGACAGTCTCGAGGGAGCAGTACTTC
TRBV5-1	TRBJ2-5	TRBD1	-	CASRKDRDQETQYF	TGCGCCAGCAGGAAGGACAGGGACCAAGAGACCCAGTACTTC
TRBV30	TRBJ1-5	TRBD1	-	CAWTTGYSNQPQHF	TGTGCCTGGACGACAGGGTACAGCAATCAGCCCCAGCATTTT
TRBV5-1	TRBJ2-5	-	-	CASSLESGPQGETQYF	TGCGCCAGCAGCTTGGAGTCGGGGCCGCAGGGGGAGACCCAGTACTTC
TRBV5-4	TRBJ2-4	TRBD2	-	CASSLVTSGGRAKNIQYF	TGTGCCAGCAGCTTGGTGACTAGCGGAGGGAGGGCCAAAAACATTCAGTACTTC
TRBV14	TRBJ1-2	TRBD1	-	CASSSHRDSSYGYTF	TGTGCCAGCAGCTCTCACCGGGACAGTTCCTATGGCTACACCTTC
TRBV5-1	TRBJ1-1	-	-	CASSAGTGRVDTEAFF	TGCGCCAGCAGCGCGGGGACCGGCCGCGTAGACACTGAAGCTTTCTTT
TRBV7-9	TRBJ1-1	TRBD1	-	CASSWDRESPEAFF	TGTGCCAGCAGCTGGGACAGGGAGAGTCCTGAAGCTTTCTTT
TRBV16	TRBJ2-7	TRBD2	once	CASSQISGRADEQYF	TGTGCCAGCAGCCAAATCTCCGGGAGGGCCGACGAGCAGTACTTC
TRBV19	TRBJ2-7	TRBD1	few	CASSKSNRGTYEQYF	TGTGCCAGTAGTAAGAGTAACAGGGGGACCTACGAGCAGTACTTC
TRBV4-1	TRBJ1-2	TRBD1	-	CASSPGQGTIENYGYTF	TGCGCCAGCAGCCCTGGACAGGGGACTATCGAGAACTATGGCTACACCTTC
TRBV10-3	TRBJ2-3	-	-	CAISESTGTDTQYF	TGTGCCATCAGTGAGTCGACGGGGACAGATACGCAGTATTTT
TRBV28	TRBJ1-5	-	-	CASNEAGTSLNQPQHF	TGTGCCAGCAACGAAGCCGGGACATCGCTCAATCAGCCCCAGCATTTT
TRBV4-2	TRBJ2-5	-	-	CASSQDDMVETQYF	TGTGCCAGCAGCCAAGATGACATGGTAGAGACCCAGTACTTC